This T cell receptor beta chain was recorded in a study of ipilimumab plus nivolumab after autologous stem cell transplantation. The CDR3 contains 15 residues. Germline values: CDR1 SGHNT, CDR2 YENEEA. V dropped 5 bases and J dropped 1; count of bases not matched to a gene: 1. Assay used: immunoSEQ multiplex PCR; TCRdb lists only in-frame clones, some missing. This sample has roughly 17,000 clones; around four fifths occur once, and the top ten carry 35% to 40%. The J gene is TRBJ2-3, the V gene TRBV11-3, with 12 positions matching TRBD2. This receptor was obtained from a male donor with diffuse large B-cell lymphoma. Sequences were derived from PBMCs, sampled in a trial of ipilimumab plus nivolumab as post-transplant consolidation. DNA of the CDR3: TGTGCCAGCAGCCTAGCGGGGGGGCGCACAGATACGCAGTATTTT. Translated: CASSLAGGRTDTQYF.